This T cell receptor (beta chain) emerged from a study of T cell changes during pregnancy in multiple sclerosis. The table came from immunoSEQ multiplex PCR; TCRdb's copy has only in-frame clones and leaves some out. Counted here are tens of thousands of clones, roughly 93% occurring once; the ten biggest clones make up about 0.8%. The clonotype was recovered from a female donor with multiple sclerosis, enrolled in a pregnancy study. The sample in question was peripheral blood, obtained in the third trimester of pregnancy.

This CDR3 reads CASSQVVRLEKLFF. The DNA of the CDR3 is TGCGCCAGCAGCCAAGTCGTCAGATTAGAAAAACTGTTTTTT. The V call is TRBV4-1, the J call TRBJ1-4; D is uncertain. Germline CDR1 MGHRA, CDR2 YSYEKL. Trimming cost V 1 base and J 8 bases, with 11 bases left between them. This CDR3 comprises 14 residues.